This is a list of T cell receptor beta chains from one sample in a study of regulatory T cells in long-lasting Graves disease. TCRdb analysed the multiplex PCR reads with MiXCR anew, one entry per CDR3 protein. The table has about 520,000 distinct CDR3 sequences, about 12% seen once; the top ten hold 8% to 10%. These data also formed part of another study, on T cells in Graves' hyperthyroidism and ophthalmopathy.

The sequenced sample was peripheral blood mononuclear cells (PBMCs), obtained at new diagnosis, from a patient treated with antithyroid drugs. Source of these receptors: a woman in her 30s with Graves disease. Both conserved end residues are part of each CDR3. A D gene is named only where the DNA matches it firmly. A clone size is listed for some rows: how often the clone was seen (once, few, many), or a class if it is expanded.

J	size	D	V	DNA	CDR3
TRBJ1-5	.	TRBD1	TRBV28	TGTGCCAGCAGTATAACAGGGGATCAGCCCCAGCATTTT	CASSITGDQPQHF
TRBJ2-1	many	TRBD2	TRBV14	TGTGCCAGCAGCCCGAGCGGGAGGTCCGACAATGAGCAGTTCTTC	CASSPSGRSDNEQFF
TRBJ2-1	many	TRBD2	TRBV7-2	TGTGCCAGCAGCTTAGTTCAACTAGCGGCATACAATGAGCAGTTCTTC	CASSLVQLAAYNEQFF
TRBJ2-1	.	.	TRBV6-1	TGTGCCAGCAGTAGATCCCTACGGCAGGGATTGGATGAGCAGTTCTTC	CASSRSLRQGLDEQFF
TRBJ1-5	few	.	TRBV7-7	TGTGCTAGCAGGACCTTTTGGGGCCATAAGTTGGAGCCCCAGCATTTT	CASRTFWGHKLEPQHF
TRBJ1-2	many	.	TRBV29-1	TGCAGCGCCGCCGGGACGGAGAACTATGGCTACACCTTC	CSAAGTENYGYTF
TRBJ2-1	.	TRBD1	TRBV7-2	TGTGCCAGCAGCTTAGGACAGGGGGACTATGAGCAGTTCTTC	CASSLGQGDYEQFF
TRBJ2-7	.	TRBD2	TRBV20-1	TGCAGTGCTAGAGATCCCGGGACTAGCGCGTACGAGCAGTACTTC	CSARDPGTSAYEQYF
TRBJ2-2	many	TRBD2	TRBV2	TGTGCCAGCGAGGGACTAGCGGTGAACACCGGGGAGCTGTTTTTT	CASEGLAVNTGELFF
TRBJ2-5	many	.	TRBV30	TGTGCCTGGAGGAGGGTGGGGTCCAGCTTGGCCCAGTACTTC	CAWRRVGSSLAQYF
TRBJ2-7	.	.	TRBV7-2	TGTGCCAGCAGCTTGCAGGCAGGCGAGCAGTACTTC	CASSLQAGEQYF
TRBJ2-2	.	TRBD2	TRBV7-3	TGTGCCAGCAGATTAGCGGGAACCGAACCCGGGGAGCTGTTTTTT	CASRLAGTEPGELFF
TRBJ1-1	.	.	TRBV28	TGTGCCAGCACTCCGGCGCGCTTGAACACTGAAGCTTTCTTT	CASTPARLNTEAFF
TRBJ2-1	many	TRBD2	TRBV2	TGTGCCAGCAGTGATCCTAGCGGGCCCCACTACAATGAGCAGTTCTTC	CASSDPSGPHYNEQFF
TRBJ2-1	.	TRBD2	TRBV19	TGTGCCAGTAGTACCCGGACTAGCGGGAGGGCCGTCTACAATGAGCAGTTCTTC	CASSTRTSGRAVYNEQFF
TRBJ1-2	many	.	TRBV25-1	TGTGCCAGCAGTGAAATCTCGGGGGCGTTGGGTGGCTACACCTTC	CASSEISGALGGYTF
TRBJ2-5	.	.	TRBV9	TGTGCCAGCAGCGTAAGAGGGGGGCTCGGGGAGACCCAGTACTTC	CASSVRGGLGETQYF
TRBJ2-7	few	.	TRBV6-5	TGTGCCAGCAGTTCGGCCCAGGGCGAGCAGTACTTC	CASSSAQGEQYF
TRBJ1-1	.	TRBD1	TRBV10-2	TGCGCCAGCACCCCCTGGGACAGGGAGAACACTGAAGCTTTCTTT	CASTPWDRENTEAFF
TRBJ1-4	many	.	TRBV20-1	TGCAGTGCTCTTGCAGGGGTCAAACTGTTTTTT	CSALAGVKLFF
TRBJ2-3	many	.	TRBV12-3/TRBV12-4	TGTGCCAGCAGTTTTATTCTGACAGATACGCAGTATTTT	CASSFILTDTQYF
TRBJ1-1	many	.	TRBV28	TGTGCCAGCAGTTTAAGGGGTCAGTCGAACACTGAAGCTTTCTTT	CASSLRGQSNTEAFF
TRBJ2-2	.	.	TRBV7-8	TGTGCCAGCAGCTACCTACCGGGACCCTATACAGCCGGGGAGCTGTTTTTT	CASSYLPGPYTAGELFF
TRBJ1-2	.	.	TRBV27	TGTGCCAGCAGTTTAATCATCTATGGCTACACCTTC	CASSLIIYGYTF
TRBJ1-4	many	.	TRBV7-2	TGTGCCAGCAGCTTAGAAGGAGGGAGGGTCGAAAAACTGTTTTTT	CASSLEGGRVEKLFF
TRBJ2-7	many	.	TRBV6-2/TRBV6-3	TGTGCCAGCACCGTTACCGGGGGACTTGACTACGAGCAGTACTTC	CASTVTGGLDYEQYF
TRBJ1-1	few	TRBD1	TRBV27	TGTGCCAGCAGCCCAGGGGGGGTGATAACTGAAGCTTTCTTT	CASSPGGVITEAFF
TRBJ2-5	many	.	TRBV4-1	TGCGCCAGCAGCCAATATCCCCTGCGCCCCGCCGTAGAGACCCAGTACTTC	CASSQYPLRPAVETQYF
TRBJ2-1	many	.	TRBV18	TGTGCCAGCTCACCACGGCTTGGGAGGTACAATGAGCAGTTCTTC	CASSPRLGRYNEQFF
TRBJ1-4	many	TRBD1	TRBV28	TGTGCCAGCAGTCCCAGGGGGGTGAAAAATGAAAAACTGTTTTTT	CASSPRGVKNEKLFF
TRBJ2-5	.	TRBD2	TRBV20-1	TGCAGTGCTCAAGGACTAGCGGGAGCACTGGAGACCCAGTACTTC	CSAQGLAGALETQYF
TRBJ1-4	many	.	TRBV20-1	TGCAGTGCTAGAGATCAGGCAGGGTTGCCGGAAAAACTGTTTTTT	CSARDQAGLPEKLFF
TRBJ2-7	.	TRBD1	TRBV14	TGTGCCAGCAGCCAAGAAGACAGGGGTTGGTGGGAGGACGACTACGAGCAGTACTTC	CASSQEDRGWWEDDYEQYF
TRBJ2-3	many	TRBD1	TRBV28	TGTGCCAGCAGTTTAACCGGGACAGGCCCCGGTACGCAGTATTTT	CASSLTGTGPGTQYF
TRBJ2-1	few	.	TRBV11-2	TGTGCCAGCAGCTTAGATCCGGGCGGGATGAGGAACAATGAGCAGTTCTTC	CASSLDPGGMRNNEQFF
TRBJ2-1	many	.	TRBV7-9	TGTGCCAGCAGCTTATCACAGCGACTGGGCCATGAGCAGTTCTTC	CASSLSQRLGHEQFF
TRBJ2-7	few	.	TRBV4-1	TGCGCCAGCAGCCAAGATGGCAGCCTCGCTCAACAGTACTTC	CASSQDGSLAQQYF
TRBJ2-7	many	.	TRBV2	TGTGCCAGCGCGGCCGGCGGGTATTACGAGCAGTACTTC	CASAAGGYYEQYF
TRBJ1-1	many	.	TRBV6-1	TGTGCCAGCAGTCGGGCGGGCAGAAAGACTGAAGCTTTCTTT	CASSRAGRKTEAFF
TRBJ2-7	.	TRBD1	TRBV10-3	TGTGCCATCAGCGACAGGGGAAGCAGCTCCTACGAGCAGTACTTC	CAISDRGSSSYEQYF
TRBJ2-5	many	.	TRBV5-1	TGTGCCAGCAGCTTGTCGCAAGAGACCCAGTACTTC	CASSLSQETQYF
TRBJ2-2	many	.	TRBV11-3	TGTGCCAGCAGCCCCAGGACCGGGGCCGGGGAGCTGTTTTTT	CASSPRTGAGELFF
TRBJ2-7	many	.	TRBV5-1	TGCGCCAGCAGCTACGGGGCCGAGGCCTACGAGCAGTACTTC	CASSYGAEAYEQYF
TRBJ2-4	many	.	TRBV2	TGTGCCAGCAGTGAGGGGGCGAACAAAAACATTCAGTACTTC	CASSEGANKNIQYF
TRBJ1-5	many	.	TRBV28	TGTGCCAGCAGTTTGAGGGCAGGGACGCGCAATCAGCCCCAGCATTTT	CASSLRAGTRNQPQHF
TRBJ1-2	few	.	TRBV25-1	TGTGCCAGCAGTGTGTCAGGGGTTGGCTACACCTTC	CASSVSGVGYTF
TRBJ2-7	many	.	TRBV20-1	TGCAGTGCTGGACCGGGGGACAGCTCCTACGAGCAGTACTTC	CSAGPGDSSYEQYF
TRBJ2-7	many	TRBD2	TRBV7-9	TGTGCCAGCAGGTTTAGCGGGAACTCCTACGAGCAGTACTTC	CASRFSGNSYEQYF
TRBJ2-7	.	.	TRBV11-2	TGTGCCAGCAGCTCCCGGGGGGCGGGACTCGAGCAGTACTTC	CASSSRGAGLEQYF
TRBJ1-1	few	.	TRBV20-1	TGCAGTGCTAGAGGGACAGACTACACTGAAGCTTTCTTT	CSARGTDYTEAFF
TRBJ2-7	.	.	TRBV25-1	TGTGCCAGCAGTGAATCGGTTCCGGGAAAGGGGGGCTTTGGGTACGAGCAGTACTTC	CASSESVPGKGGFGYEQYF
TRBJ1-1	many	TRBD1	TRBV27	TGTGCCAGCAGTTCAGGGGGCACCCCGAACACTGAAGCTTTCTTT	CASSSGGTPNTEAFF
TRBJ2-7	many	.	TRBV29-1	TGCAGCGTTTTCGCAGGAACTTACGAGCAGTACTTC	CSVFAGTYEQYF
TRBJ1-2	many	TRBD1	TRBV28	TGTGCCAGCAGTTTAACCCGGACAGGGCCCTATGGCTACACCTTC	CASSLTRTGPYGYTF
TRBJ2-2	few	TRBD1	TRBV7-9	TGTGCCAGCAGCTTACGGACAGGGGACACCGGGGAGCTGTTTTTT	CASSLRTGDTGELFF
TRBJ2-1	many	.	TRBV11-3	TGTGCCAGCAGCTTAAGGTCCGCATGGGAGCAGTTCTTC	CASSLRSAWEQFF
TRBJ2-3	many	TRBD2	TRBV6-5	TGTGCCAGCAGTTACGCATCTAGCGGGTTCTCAGATACGCAGTATTTT	CASSYASSGFSDTQYF
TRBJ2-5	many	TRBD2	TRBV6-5	TGTGCCAGCAGTTTTACACTAGCGGGAGAGACCCAGTACTTC	CASSFTLAGETQYF
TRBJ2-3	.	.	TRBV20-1	TGCAGTGCCGGAGGGGCGCACACAGATACGCAGTATTTT	CSAGGAHTDTQYF
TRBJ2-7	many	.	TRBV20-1	TGCAGTGCTTCCGGGACGGTACCCCCCTACGAGCAGTACTTC	CSASGTVPPYEQYF